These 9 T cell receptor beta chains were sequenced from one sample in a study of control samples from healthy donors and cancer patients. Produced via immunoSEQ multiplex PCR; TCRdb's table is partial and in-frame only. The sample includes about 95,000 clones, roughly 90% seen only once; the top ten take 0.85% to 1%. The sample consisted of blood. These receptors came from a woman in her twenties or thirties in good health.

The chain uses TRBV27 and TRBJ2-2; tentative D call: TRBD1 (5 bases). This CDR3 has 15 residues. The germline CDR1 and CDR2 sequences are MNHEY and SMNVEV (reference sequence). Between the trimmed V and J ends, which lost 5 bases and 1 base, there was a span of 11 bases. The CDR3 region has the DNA TGTGCCAGCAGTCGAACTCAGGGGAACACCGGGGAGCTGTTTTTT. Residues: CASSRTQGNTGELFF.

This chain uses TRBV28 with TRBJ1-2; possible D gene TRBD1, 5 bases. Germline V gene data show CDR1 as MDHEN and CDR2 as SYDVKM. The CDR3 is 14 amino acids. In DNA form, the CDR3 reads TGTGCGACCTGGACCGGGGGGTGGAACTATGGCTACACCTTC. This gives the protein CATWTGGWNYGYTF.

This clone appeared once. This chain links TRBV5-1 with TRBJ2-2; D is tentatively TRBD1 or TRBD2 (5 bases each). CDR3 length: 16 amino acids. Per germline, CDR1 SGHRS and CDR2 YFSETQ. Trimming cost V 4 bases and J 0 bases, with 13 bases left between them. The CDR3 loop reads CASSGEGPPNTGELFF. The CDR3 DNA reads TGCGCCAGCAGCGGCGAGGGACCACCGAACACCGGGGAGCTGTTTTTT.

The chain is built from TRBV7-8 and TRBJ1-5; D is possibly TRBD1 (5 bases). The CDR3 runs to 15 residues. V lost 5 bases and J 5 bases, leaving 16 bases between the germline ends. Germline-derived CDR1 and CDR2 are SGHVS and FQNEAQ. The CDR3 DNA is TGTGCCAGCAGCCCGTGGGGGAATGAGTATCAGCCCCAGCATTTT. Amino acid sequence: CASSPWGNEYQPQHF. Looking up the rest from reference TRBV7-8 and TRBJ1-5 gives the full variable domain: GAGVSQSPRYKVAKRGQDVALRCDPISGHVSLFWYQQALGQGPEFLTYFQNEAQLDKSGLPSDRFFAERPEGSVSTLKIQRTQQEDSAVYLCASSPWGNEYQPQHFGDGTRLSIL.

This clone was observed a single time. CDR3 in amino acids: CASSVRGDTQYF. CDR3 sequence (DNA): TGTGCCAGCAGCGTTCGGGGAGATACGCAGTATTTT. This chain links TRBV9 with TRBJ2-3, with D possibly TRBD2 on 5 matching bases. The CDR3 is made up of 12 amino acids. Germline assignment: CDR1 SGDLS and CDR2 YYNGEE. With 2 bases removed from V and 5 bases from J, the gap between germline ends came to 6 bases. Combining the CDR3 with reference TRBV9 and TRBJ2-3 gives the whole variable domain DSGVTQTPKHLITATGQRVTLRCSPRSGDLSVYWYQQSLDQGLQFLIQYYNGEERAKGNILERFSAQQFPDLHSELNLSSLELGDSALYFCASSVRGDTQYFGPGTRLTVL.

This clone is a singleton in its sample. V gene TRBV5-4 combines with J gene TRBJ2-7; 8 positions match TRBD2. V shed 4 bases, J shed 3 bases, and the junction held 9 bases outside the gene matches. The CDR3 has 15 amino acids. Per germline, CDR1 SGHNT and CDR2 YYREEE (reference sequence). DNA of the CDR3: TGTGCCAGCAGCACCCGGACTAGCCTAAGCTACGAGCAGTACTTC. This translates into CASSTRTSLSYEQYF.

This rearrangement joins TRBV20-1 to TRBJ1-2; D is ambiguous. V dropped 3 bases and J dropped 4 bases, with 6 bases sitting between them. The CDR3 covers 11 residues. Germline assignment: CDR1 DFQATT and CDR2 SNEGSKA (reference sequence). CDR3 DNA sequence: TGCAGTGCTAGTGGAGGCTATGGCTACACCTTC. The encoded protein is CSASGGYGYTF.

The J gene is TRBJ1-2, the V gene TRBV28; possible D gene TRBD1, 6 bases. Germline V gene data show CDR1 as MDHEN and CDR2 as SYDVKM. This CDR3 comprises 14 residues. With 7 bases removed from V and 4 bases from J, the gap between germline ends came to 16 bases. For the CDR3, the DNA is TGTGCCAGCACTACAGGGTATGTCGGCTATGGCTACACCTTC. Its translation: CASTTGYVGYGYTF.

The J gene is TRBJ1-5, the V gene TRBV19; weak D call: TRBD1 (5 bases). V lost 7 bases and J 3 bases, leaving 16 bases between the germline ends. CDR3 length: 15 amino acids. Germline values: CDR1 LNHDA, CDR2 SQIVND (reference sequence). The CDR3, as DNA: TGTGCCAGTAATTTGAATTGGGGGAACAATCAGCCCCAGCATTTT. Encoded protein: CASNLNWGNNQPQHF. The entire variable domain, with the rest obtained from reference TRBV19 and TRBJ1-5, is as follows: DGGITQSPKYLFRKEGQNVTLSCEQNLNHDAMYWYRQDPGQGLRLIYYSQIVNDFQKGDIAEGYSVSREKKESFPLTVTSAQKNPTAFYLCASNLNWGNNQPQHFGDGTRLSIL.